What follows are 24 T cell receptor beta chains derived from one specimen sequenced in a study of blood T cell repertoires in COVID-19. The assay was immunoSEQ multiplex PCR, and TCRdb's table has in-frame clones only and misses some. The sample records 90,000 to 140,000 clones, roughly 76% being singletons. Sequencing was carried out using peripheral blood. Receptors originate from a woman between 70 and 85 years old with acute or convalescent COVID-19.

This chain uses TRBV9 with TRBJ2-1; D is undetermined. The germline V gene has CDR1 SGDLS and CDR2 YYNGEE. CDR3 length: 14 amino acids. The V and J ends lost 1 base and 0 bases respectively, with 5 bases between them. This chain's CDR3 is CASSVLSSYNEQFF. CDR3 nucleotides: TGTGCCAGCAGCGTACTTAGCTCCTACAATGAGCAGTTCTTC.

The rearrangement links TRBV15 to TRBJ2-2; 9 nucleotides agree with TRBD1. This CDR3 comprises 15 residues. J lost 5 bases, V lost 0 bases, and 1 base had no gene match. The germline V gene encodes CDR1 LNHNV and CDR2 YYDKDF (reference sequence). CDR3: CATSRETGGTGELFF. CDR3 nucleotides: TGTGCCACCAGCAGAGAGACAGGGGGAACCGGGGAGCTGTTTTTT.

The rearrangement links TRBV28 to TRBJ2-7; maybe TRBD1 (5 bases). The CDR3 consists of 14 residues. Germline assignment: CDR1 MDHEN and CDR2 SYDVKM. Trimming pared 6 bases from V and 5 bases from J, leaving 17 bases between. CDR3 in amino acids: CASSPVGAPNEQYF. The CDR3 nucleotides read TGTGCCAGCAGCCCCGTAGGGGCACCAAACGAGCAGTACTTC. The full variable domain, completed using reference TRBV28 and TRBJ2-7, is DVKVTQSSRYLVKRTGEKVFLECVQDMDHENMFWYRQDPGLGLRLIYFSYDVKMKEKGDIPEGYSVSREKKERFSLILESASTNQTSMYLCASSPVGAPNEQYFGPGTRLTVT.

In this sample, this clone turned up once. The V and J genes are TRBV3-1 (or the pseudogene TRBV3-2) and TRBJ2-7; 8 positions agree with TRBD1. The CDR3 contains 14 residues. The germline V gene has CDR1 LGHDT and CDR2 YNNKEL (reference sequence). V was pared by 4 bases and J by 1 base, with 3 bases of the junction left unmatched. In DNA form, the CDR3 reads TGTGCCAGCAGCCTCGACAGGGGTTCCTACGAGCAGTACTTC. Residues: CASSLDRGSYEQYF.

This sequence joins TRBV7-8 and TRBJ2-3; D is ambiguous. CDR1 and CDR2 (germline): SGHVS, FQNEAQ. CDR3 length: 14 residues. V shed 5 bases and J shed 1 base, with 10 bases lying between them. The CDR3 DNA reads TGTGCCAGCAGCCCCAGCGTACGCACAGATACGCAGTATTTT. Translated, it gives CASSPSVRTDTQYF.

V usage is TRBV19 and J usage is TRBJ1-3; possible D gene TRBD1, 6 bases. Between the trimmed V and J ends, which lost 6 bases and 1 base, there was a span of 10 bases. Germline CDR1 reads LNHDA; CDR2 reads SQIVND (reference sequence). The CDR3 is 14 amino acids. DNA of the CDR3: TGTGCCAGTAGCAGACAGGAGTCTGGAAACACCATATATTTT. Translation gives CASSRQESGNTIYF.

The chain joins TRBV30 to TRBJ1-3; possibly TRBD1 for D (5 bases). V lost 5 bases and J lost 2, with 16 bases in between. The germline V gene encodes CDR1 GTSNPN and CDR2 SVGIG (reference sequence). This CDR3 contains 15 residues. CDR3 sequence (DNA): TGTGCCTGGGCCCCAGCTCCAGGGCCTGGAAACACCATATATTTT. Amino acid sequence: CAWAPAPGPGNTIYF.

CDR3: CASRNSGAYNEQFF. DNA for the CDR3: TGTGCCAGCAGGAATAGCGGGGCCTACAATGAGCAGTTCTTC. This chain joins TRBV6-6 and TRBJ2-1; 8 positions match TRBD2. Germline assignment: CDR1 MNHNY and CDR2 SVGAGI (reference sequence). The CDR3 has 14 amino acids. V shed 6 bases, J shed 2 bases, and the junction held 3 bases outside the gene matches.

This CDR3 is CASSIRPGTEAFF. The DNA of the CDR3 is TGTGCCAGCAGTATACGACCGGGCACTGAAGCTTTCTTT. V gene TRBV12-3 or TRBV12-4 combines with J gene TRBJ1-1; D call uncertain. With 5 bases removed from V and 4 bases from J, the gap between germline ends came to 11 bases. The CDR3 contains 13 residues.

CDR3 bases: TGTGCCAGCAGCTTGGGACAGGGGACCTACGAGCAGTACTTC. Amino acid sequence: CASSLGQGTYEQYF. This chain connects TRBV7-8 to TRBJ2-7, with 10 bases lining up with TRBD1. Germline V CDR1 and CDR2: SGHVS, FQNEAQ. There are 14 residues in the CDR3. Unmatched junction bases numbered 1, after V lost 3 bases and J lost 2 bases.

The chain links TRBV5-4 to TRBJ2-1, with D possibly TRBD2 on 6 matching bases. V shed 0 bases and J shed 7 bases, with 14 bases lying between them. The CDR3 extends over 15 amino acids. The germline gives CDR1 SGHNT, CDR2 YYREEE (reference sequence). CDR3 residues: CASSLGGDWWNEQFF. In DNA, the CDR3 is TGTGCCAGCAGCTTGGGGGGGGACTGGTGGAATGAGCAGTTCTTC.

The chain uses TRBV30 and TRBJ2-5, with 7 bases matching TRBD1. The CDR3 is 14 residues long. J was trimmed by 2 bases and V by 2 bases; bases with no gene match: 5. Per germline, CDR1 GTSNPN and CDR2 SVGIG (reference sequence). Here the CDR3 reads CAWSSDRAQETQYF. The DNA for the CDR3 is TGTGCCTGGAGTTCAGACAGGGCACAAGAGACCCAGTACTTC.

V and J are TRBV19 and TRBJ1-6; 7 bases line up with TRBD1. V gave up 0 bases and J gave up 7 bases; unmatched junction bases: 6. The germline V gene encodes CDR1 LNHDA and CDR2 SQIVND (reference sequence). This CDR3 spans 16 amino acids. CDR3: CASSIDGDSSNSPLHF. In DNA, the CDR3 is TGTGCCAGTAGTATAGATGGGGACAGCTCGAATTCACCCCTCCACTTT.

This chain connects TRBV5-1 to TRBJ1-2; the match to TRBD1 covers 8 bases. Germline CDR1 SGHRS, CDR2 YFSETQ. The CDR3 runs 13 residues. The ends lost 4 bases at V and 7 bases at J; junction bases unmatched: 6. The CDR3 sequence is CASSHTGGGGYTF. CDR3 DNA sequence: TGCGCCAGCAGCCATACAGGGGGAGGTGGCTACACCTTC.

The rearrangement joins TRBV4-3 to TRBJ2-5; no firm D call. Deletions cut 4 bases from V and 2 bases from J, with 8 bases between. CDR1 and CDR2 (germline): LGHNA, YSLEER. The length of the CDR3 is 13 residues. CDR3 loop: CASSPTDQETQYF. CDR3 coding DNA: TGCGCCAGCAGCCCGACTGATCAAGAGACCCAGTACTTC.

The chain has TRBV6-6 and TRBJ2-1, with 13 bases aligning to TRBD2. CDR3 length: 15 residues. Germline V gene lookup returns CDR1 MNHNY and CDR2 SVGAGI (reference sequence). V lost 8 bases and J lost 16; bases outside the gene matches: 17. The CDR3 DNA follows: TGTGCCAGCGCCCCGGACCCCGGACTAGCGGGAGTTGGTTTCTTC. Translation gives CASAPDPGLAGVGFF.

The J gene is TRBJ2-3, the V gene TRBV29-1; 10 nucleotides line up with TRBD2. V lost 5 bases to trimming and J lost 2 bases; unmatched junction nucleotides: 4. This CDR3 is 14 amino acids long. Germline values: CDR1 SQVTM, CDR2 ANQGSEA. CDR3 residues: CSVSTSGYTDTQYF. The CDR3 bases are TGCAGCGTTTCGACTAGCGGGTACACAGATACGCAGTATTTT.

This clone has a handful of counts. The chain uses TRBV4-1 and TRBJ2-5; a weak D match, TRBD2 (6 bases). This CDR3 has 16 residues. Germline lookup yields CDR1 MGHRA and CDR2 YSYEKL. The V and J ends lost 4 bases and 0 bases respectively, with 15 bases between them. Here the CDR3 reads CASSPGVADYQETQYF. CDR3 nucleotide sequence: TGCGCCAGCAGCCCCGGGGTAGCGGACTACCAAGAGACCCAGTACTTC.

The chain is built from TRBV28 and TRBJ2-1; D gene uncertain. From germline, CDR1 is MDHEN and CDR2 SYDVKM. This CDR3 is built from 11 residues. Trimming left V 3 bases short and J 8 bases short, with 5 bases between. CDR3 sequence reads: CASSLADEQFF. As DNA, the CDR3 is TGTGCCAGCAGTTTGGCGGATGAGCAGTTCTTC.

The V and J genes are TRBV20-1 and TRBJ2-1, with D tentatively TRBD1 (5 bases). Germline CDR1 DFQATT, CDR2 SNEGSKA (reference sequence). Trimming took 4 bases from V and 12 from J, leaving 13 bases between them. The CDR3 has 11 residues. The CDR3 region has the DNA TGCAGTGCTACGACAGTCCTAGGGCAGTTCTTC. Amino acids: CSATTVLGQFF.

As regards this clone: One end of the junction varies from germline; a read error may be responsible. The genes are TRBV13 and TRBJ2-1; D unresolved. This CDR3 is built from 11 residues. The germline V gene encodes CDR1 PRHDT and CDR2 FYEKMQ (reference sequence). CDR3 loop: CASSSNNEQFF. The CDR3 nucleotides are TGTGCCAGCAGCTCCAACAATGAGCAGTTCTTC.

This chain links TRBV9 with TRBJ2-3, with 7 nucleotides matching TRBD1. The CDR3 consists of 16 residues. Trimming cost V 1 base and J 5 bases; bases outside gene matches: 10. Per the germline V gene, CDR1 is SGDLS and CDR2 is YYNGEE. The DNA for the CDR3 is TGTGCCAGCAGCGTAAGAACAGGGGTCGTTGGAGATACGCAGTATTTT. This gives the protein CASSVRTGVVGDTQYF.

The chain joins TRBV6-1 to TRBJ2-2; D gene ambiguous. This CDR3 spans 13 amino acids. Trimming removed 2 bases at V and 6 bases at J, with 7 bases between. CDR1 MNHNS and CDR2 SASEGT come from the germline V gene. The CDR3 protein is CASSELVSGELFF. CDR3 in DNA: TGTGCCAGCAGTGAACTAGTCTCCGGGGAGCTGTTTTTT.

The rearrangement links TRBV7-9 to TRBJ1-1, with D unclear. Germline CDR1 SEHNR, CDR2 FQNEAQ (reference sequence). The CDR3 has 12 residues. Trimming left V 5 bases short and J 0 bases short, with 4 bases between. The CDR3 here is CASSVMNTEAFF. The CDR3 nucleotides read TGTGCCAGCAGCGTTATGAACACTGAAGCTTTCTTT.